The next 5 T cell receptor beta chains were all read from a single sample in a study of T cell repertoires in aging, cancer and after chemotherapy. Amplification of TCR beta used genomic DNA extracted from peripheral blood. Multiplex touch-down PCR with TRB-A/B primers amplified rearranged V-D-J TRB sequences. MiXCR, applied by TCRdb to the multiplex PCR reads, yields one record per CDR3 protein. The profile shows about 5,100 distinct CDR3 sequences, 26% of them singletons. Sequencing input: blood. Receptors were obtained from a human donor in good health.

By sample fraction, this clonotype is medium-sized. V gene TRBV5-1 combines with J gene TRBJ2-1; D uncertain. This CDR3 spans 16 amino acids. Germline-derived CDR1 and CDR2 are SGHRS and YFSETQ. Trimming removed 1 base at V and 0 bases at J, with 11 bases between. CDR3 nucleotides: TGCGCCAGCAGCTTGAGTCGGTTGCCCTCCTACAATGAGCAGTTCTTC. Translating gives CASSLSRLPSYNEQFF.

V is TRBV7-2 and J is TRBJ2-7, with D uncertain. From germline, CDR1 is SGHTA and CDR2 FQGNSA. The CDR3 consists of 13 residues. The germline V and J ends were trimmed by 5 bases and 3 bases, with 11 bases remaining between them. For the CDR3, the DNA is TGTGCCAGCAGCCTCCCGACAAGCTACGAGCAGTACTTC. Amino acid sequence: CASSLPTSYEQYF. Drawing the rest from reference TRBV7-2 and TRBJ2-7, the complete variable domain is GAGVSQSPSNKVTEKGKDVELRCDPISGHTALYWYRQSLGQGLEFLIYFQGNSAPDKSGLPSDRFSAERTGGSVSTLTIQRTQQEDSAVYLCASSLPTSYEQYFGPGTRLTVT.

The rearrangement joins TRBV5-1 to TRBJ2-3, with D hard to call. Trimming removed 2 bases at V and 5 bases at J, with 15 bases between. This CDR3 has 15 amino acids. Germline CDR1 is SGHRS and CDR2 is YFSETQ. The CDR3 protein is CASSFGRVFIDTQYF. The CDR3 nucleotides read TGCGCCAGCAGCTTTGGTCGGGTCTTCATAGATACGCAGTATTTT.

The chain recombines TRBV28 with TRBJ1-3, with TRBD1 identical over 7 bases. Germline V gene lookup returns CDR1 MDHEN and CDR2 SYDVKM. There are 13 residues in the CDR3. V lost 3 bases and J lost 7; bases outside the gene matches: 3. CDR3 DNA sequence: TGTGCCAGCAGTTTGGTACAGGGGAACACCATATATTTT. This encodes CASSLVQGNTIYF.

Judged by abundance, this clonotype is medium-sized. This chain uses TRBV18 with TRBJ1-6, with D unresolved. Germline CDR1 reads KGHSH; CDR2 reads LQKENI. Trimming cost V 2 bases and J 12 bases, with 8 bases left between them. The CDR3 is 12 residues long. The CDR3 DNA reads TGTGCCAGCTCACCAGGTATGGGACCCCTCCACTTT. Protein sequence: CASSPGMGPLHF.